This T cell receptor (beta chain) was identified during a study of blood T cell repertoires in COVID-19. Overall study: Acute and convalescent COVID-19 specimens originated in the United States, Italy and Spain.

Germline CDR1 is LGHDT and CDR2 is YNNKEL (reference sequence). CDR3 size: 15 residues. Trimming took off 0 bases at V and 12 bases at J, with 18 bases between the two ends. Enrolment of Seattle patients took place during active infection, and they were followed longitudinally. In the authors' methods: The assay estimated nucleated cells by amplifying reference gene primers. Sequencing was performed with immunoSEQ multiplex PCR; in TCRdb, only in-frame clones are kept and a portion is missing. That table is the source of V, J and clone size, and D and trimming were worked out from the DNA. The table has 220,000 or so clones, approximately 85% seen once; the top ten hold under 8.5%. This clone was picked up one time.

This receptor was taken from an elderly woman with COVID-19, enrolled during active disease. Source material: peripheral blood. The rearrangement joins TRBV3-1 (or the pseudogene TRBV3-2) to TRBJ2-1, with D unresolved. In nucleotides, the CDR3 is TGTGCCAGCAGCCAAGATCCGAACCGGCTAGATGGGCAGTTCTTC. Encoded protein: CASSQDPNRLDGQFF.